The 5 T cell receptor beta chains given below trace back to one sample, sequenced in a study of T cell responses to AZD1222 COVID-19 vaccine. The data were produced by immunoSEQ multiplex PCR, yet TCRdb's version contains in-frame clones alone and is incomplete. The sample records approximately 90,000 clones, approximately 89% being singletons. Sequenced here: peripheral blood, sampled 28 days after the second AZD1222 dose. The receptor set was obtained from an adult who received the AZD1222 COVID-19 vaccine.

CDR3 loop: CASSLRGGFYNEQFF. The CDR3 coding sequence is TGTGCCAGCAGTTTGCGGGGGGGCTTCTACAATGAGCAGTTCTTC. J is TRBJ2-1 and V is TRBV28; the match to TRBD2 covers 9 bases. Germline V gene sequence: CDR1 MDHEN, CDR2 SYDVKM. The CDR3 sequence is 15 residues long. V was pared by 3 bases and J by 3 bases, with 3 bases of the junction left unmatched.

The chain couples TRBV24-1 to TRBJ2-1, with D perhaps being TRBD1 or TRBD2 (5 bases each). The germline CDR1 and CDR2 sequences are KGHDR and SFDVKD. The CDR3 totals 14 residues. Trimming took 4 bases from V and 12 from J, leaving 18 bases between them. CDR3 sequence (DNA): TGTGCCACCAGTGAGGGAGCCCCGACAGAAGGGCAGTTCTTC. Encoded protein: CATSEGAPTEGQFF.

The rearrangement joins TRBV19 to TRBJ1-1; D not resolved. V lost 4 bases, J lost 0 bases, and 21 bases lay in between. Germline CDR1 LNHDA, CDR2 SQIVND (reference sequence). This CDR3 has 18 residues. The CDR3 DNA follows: TGTGCCAGTAGTACCCTGCCCCCGGGGTCATACGTGAACACTGAAGCTTTCTTT. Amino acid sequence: CASSTLPPGSYVNTEAFF.

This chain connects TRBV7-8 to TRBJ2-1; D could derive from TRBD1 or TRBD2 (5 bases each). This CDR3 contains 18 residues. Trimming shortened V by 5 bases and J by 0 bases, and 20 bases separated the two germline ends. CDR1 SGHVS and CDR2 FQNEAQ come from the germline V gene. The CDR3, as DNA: TGTGCCAGCAGCCAAAATCCGGGACCCGAAGGCTCCTACAATGAGCAGTTCTTC. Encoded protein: CASSQNPGPEGSYNEQFF.

The CDR3 coding sequence is TGTGCCAGTAGTATAATCCGGGACAATCTTAGGAGCAAAAACATTCAGTACTTC. Residues: CASSIIRDNLRSKNIQYF. The chain couples TRBV19 to TRBJ2-4; a weak D match, TRBD1 (6 bases). The V and J ends lost 2 bases and 3 bases respectively, with 20 bases between them. CDR3 size: 18 residues. Germline V gene lookup returns CDR1 LNHDA and CDR2 SQIVND (reference sequence).